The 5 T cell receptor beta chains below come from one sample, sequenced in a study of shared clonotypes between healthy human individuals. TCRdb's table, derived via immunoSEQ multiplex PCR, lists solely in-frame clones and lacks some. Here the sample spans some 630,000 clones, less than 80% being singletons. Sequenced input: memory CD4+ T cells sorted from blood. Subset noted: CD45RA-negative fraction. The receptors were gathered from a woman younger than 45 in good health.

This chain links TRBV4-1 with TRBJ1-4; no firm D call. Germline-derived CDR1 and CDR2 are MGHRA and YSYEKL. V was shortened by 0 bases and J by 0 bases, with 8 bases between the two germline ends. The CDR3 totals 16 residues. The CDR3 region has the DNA TGCGCCAGCAGCCAAGAGCAAGGAACAACTAATGAAAAACTGTTTTTT. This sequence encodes CASSQEQGTTNEKLFF.

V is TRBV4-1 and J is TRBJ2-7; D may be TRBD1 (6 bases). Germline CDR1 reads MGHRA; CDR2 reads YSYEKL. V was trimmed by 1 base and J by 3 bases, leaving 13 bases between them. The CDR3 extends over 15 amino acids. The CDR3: CASSQATGQNYEQYF. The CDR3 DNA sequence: TGCGCCAGCAGCCAAGCCACTGGACAGAACTACGAGCAGTACTTC.

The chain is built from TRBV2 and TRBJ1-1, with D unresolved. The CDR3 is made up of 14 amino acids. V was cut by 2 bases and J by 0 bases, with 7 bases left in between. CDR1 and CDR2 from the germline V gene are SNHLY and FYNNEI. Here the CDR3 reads CASSEPVVNTEAFF. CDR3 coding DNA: TGTGCCAGCAGTGAACCCGTAGTGAACACTGAAGCTTTCTTT.

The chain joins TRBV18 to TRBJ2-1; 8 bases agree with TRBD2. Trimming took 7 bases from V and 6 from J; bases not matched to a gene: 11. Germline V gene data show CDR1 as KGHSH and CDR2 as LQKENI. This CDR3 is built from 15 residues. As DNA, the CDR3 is TGTGCCAGCTTAAAAAGCGGGAGTAACGTCAATGAGCAGTTCTTC. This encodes CASLKSGSNVNEQFF. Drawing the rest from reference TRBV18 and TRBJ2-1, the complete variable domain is NAGVMQNPRHLVRRRGQEARLRCSPMKGHSHVYWYRQLPEEGLKFMVYLQKENIIDESGMPKERFSAEFPKEGPSILRIQQVVRGDSAAYFCASLKSGSNVNEQFFGPGTRLTVL.

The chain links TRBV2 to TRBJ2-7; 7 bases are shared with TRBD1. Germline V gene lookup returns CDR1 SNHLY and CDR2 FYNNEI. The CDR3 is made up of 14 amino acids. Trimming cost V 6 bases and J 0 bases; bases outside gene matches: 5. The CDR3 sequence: CASRTDRSSYEQYF. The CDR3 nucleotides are TGTGCCAGCAGGACGGACAGGAGCTCCTACGAGCAGTACTTC.